The 5 T cell receptor beta chains below come from one sample, sequenced in a study of T cells in Graves' hyperthyroidism and ophthalmopathy (dated by TCRdb to between 2018 and 2020). The receptor library was made with multiplex PCR. TCRdb shows the sequencer as Illumina HiSeq 2000. The TCR beta CDR3 regions were amplified from RNA transcripts. For the first round of RT-PCR on the TCR CDR3, the HTBI primer set was used together with the Qiagen OneStep RT-PCR kit. TCRdb applied fastp at Q25 and MiXCR to the public reads, then kept only in-frame beta chains. When rows share a CDR3 protein, they turn into one entry using the most common DNA and genes. This sample has around 420,000 distinct CDR3 sequences in its table, and around 16% of those were observed once. The ten largest clones add up to just under 8% of the sample. Material for sequencing was blood. These receptors were collected from a woman under 30 with Graves' hyperthyroidism.

Ten or more counts support this clonotype. The chain has TRBV5-1 and TRBJ1-2; D perhaps matches TRBD1 (6 bases). Trimming left V 4 bases short and J 4 bases short, with 14 bases between. This CDR3 region has 14 residues. CDR1 SGHRS and CDR2 YFSETQ come from the germline V gene. The CDR3: CASSQGTGSYGYTF. The CDR3 coding sequence is TGCGCCAGCAGCCAGGGGACGGGTTCCTATGGCTACACCTTC.

This clonotype was detected ten times or more. V and J are TRBV27 and TRBJ1-6; TRBD1 might be the D (5 bases). CDR1 is MNHEY, CDR2 SMNVEV, per germline (reference sequence). Deletions cut 7 bases from V and 10 bases from J, with 14 bases between. CDR3 size: 13 residues. In DNA form, the CDR3 reads TGTGCCAGCACCCAATGGGGGTACTCACCCCTCCACTTT. Translating gives CASTQWGYSPLHF.

In its sample, this clonotype was seen a few times. The chain employs TRBV19 and TRBJ1-2, with 9 bases that match TRBD1. Per the germline V gene, CDR1 is LNHDA and CDR2 is SQIVND (reference sequence). The J segment lost 8 bases and the V segment lost 10 bases, leaving 11 bases of the junction unmatched. There are 13 residues in the CDR3. In nucleotides, the CDR3 is TGTGCCACCTGGGACAGGGTGAATTTAGGCTACACCTTC. It codes for CATWDRVNLGYTF.

This clonotype was picked up many times. The chain couples TRBV20-1 to TRBJ1-2; D is unresolved. Germline loops: CDR1 DFQATT, CDR2 SNEGSKA (reference sequence). This CDR3 comprises 11 residues. V was pared by 3 bases and J by 5 bases, with 7 bases between. Here the CDR3 DNA reads TGCAGTGCTAGGTCGGGGTATGGCTACACCTTC. Amino acids: CSARSGYGYTF.

This sequence joins TRBV14 and TRBJ1-5, with D possibly matching TRBD1 (5 bases). The CDR3 consists of 13 residues. The germline V gene has CDR1 SGHDN and CDR2 FVKESK. Trimming stripped 4 bases from V and 7 bases from J, with 11 bases between. The CDR3 nucleotides read TGTGCCAGCAGCCTAAGGGACCGGCAGCCCCAGCATTTT. Protein: CASSLRDRQPQHF. The full variable domain, completed using reference TRBV14 and TRBJ1-5, is EAGVTQFPSHSVIEKGQTVTLRCDPISGHDNLYWYRRVMGKEIKFLLHFVKESKQDESGMPNNRFLAERTGGTYSTLKVQPAELEDSGVYFCASSLRDRQPQHFGDGTRLSIL.